These T cell receptor beta chains were read from a single sample in a study of T cell responses to AZD1222 COVID-19 vaccine. Sequenced by immunoSEQ multiplex PCR; TCRdb stores in-frame clones only, minus some. The table records 100,000 to 150,000 clones, around 88% of them present only once. The specimen was peripheral blood, collected on day 0 of MenACWY control vaccination. Receptors were obtained from an adult in good health. Each CDR3 is given with its conserved first and last residue. The D gene is left open where the match is weak. The listing skips clone size in some rows; elsewhere it reads once, few, many or a size class.

V	D	length	J	size	CDR3	DNA
TRBV6-5	NA	15	TRBJ1-2	NA	CASSRGEMTVYGYTF	TGTGCCAGCAGCAGAGGGGAAATGACAGTCTATGGCTACACCTTC
TRBV29-1	TRBD1	13	TRBJ2-5	NA	CSVGQGSIQTQYF	TGCAGCGTGGGACAGGGCAGTATACAGACCCAGTACTTC
TRBV7-2	NA	15	TRBJ1-4	once	CASSLVRATNEKLFF	TGTGCCAGCAGCTTAGTCAGGGCAACTAATGAAAAACTGTTTTTT
TRBV10-3	NA	15	TRBJ1-3	few	CAIRAITRSGNTIYF	TGTGCCATCAGGGCAATAACACGCTCTGGAAACACCATATATTTT
TRBV5-1	NA	13	TRBJ2-5	NA	CASSPTVGETQYF	TGCGCCAGCAGCCCCACTGTGGGGGAGACCCAGTACTTC
TRBV28	NA	14	TRBJ1-1	NA	CASSLSTGFTAAFF	TGTGCCAGCAGTTTATCCACAGGGTTCACTGCAGCTTTCTTT
TRBV18	NA	13	TRBJ2-5	NA	CASSREVGETQYF	TGTGCCAGCTCACGGGAGGTAGGAGAGACCCAGTACTTC
TRBV5-1	NA	14	TRBJ2-5	once	CASRDDYFQETQYF	TGCGCCAGCAGGGACGACTATTTCCAAGAGACCCAGTACTTC
TRBV7-2	NA	15	TRBJ2-5	NA	CASSLRGRTQETQYF	TGTGCCAGCAGCTTAAGAGGACGTACACAAGAGACCCAGTACTTC
TRBV4-2	NA	12	TRBJ2-1	few	CASSQDRWEQFF	TGTGCCAGCAGCCAAGACAGGTGGGAGCAGTTCTTC
TRBV11-2	NA	11	TRBJ2-3	NA	CASSHYDTQYF	TGTGCCAGCAGCCACTACGATACGCAGTATTTT
TRBV2	NA	12	TRBJ1-3	few	CASSEIGNTIYF	TGTGCCAGCAGTGAGATTGGAAACACCATATATTTT
TRBV6-5	NA	15	TRBJ2-2	NA	CASPRTTFPTGELFF	TGTGCCAGCCCCCGGACTACCTTCCCCACCGGGGAGCTGTTTTTT
TRBV5-1	NA	16	TRBJ1-2	once	CASSLDPGRTNYGYTF	TGCGCCAGCAGCTTGGATCCGGGACGGACTAACTATGGCTACACCTTC